These 14 T cell receptor beta chains originate from one sample sequenced in a study of kidney transplant recipient with SARS-CoV-2 infection. TCRdb ran MiXCR on the reads and lists one entry per CDR3 protein. Of 250,000 or so distinct CDR3 sequences in the sample, 25% to 35% were seen once. Material: a blood sample, obtained at baseline and on day 111 from a kidney transplant recipient. These receptor sequences come from a young adult male patient who had COVID-19 and was a kidney transplant recipient. Some T cells may have come from the graft donor.

Concerning this clonotype: A much larger clonotype is one base distant, so this may be a read error. The V call is TRBV6-8, the J call TRBJ1-1; weak D call: TRBD1 (6 bases). Germline values: CDR1 MNHGY, CDR2 SAAAGT. The CDR3 totals 15 residues. V gave up 6 bases and J gave up 4 bases, with 18 bases separating them. CDR3 coding DNA: TGTGCCAGCAGCCTATTCAGGGGAATGAGCACTGAAGCTTTCTTT. Translated, it gives CASSLFRGMSTEAFF.

This clonotype was observed many times. The V and J genes are TRBV11-2 and TRBJ1-1, with TRBD1 matching over 9 bases. The CDR3 totals 13 residues. The germline V gene encodes CDR1 SGHAT and CDR2 FQNNGV. Trimming at V came to 6 bases and at J to 11 bases, leaving 10 bases not matched to a gene. The DNA of the CDR3 is TGTGCCAGCAGAGCAACAGGGGGCGACGGGGCTTTCTTT. Encoded protein: CASRATGGDGAFF.

This clonotype occurred many times. CDR3 in amino acids: CASSFGLPGHTTYNEQFF. DNA for the CDR3: TGTGCCAGCAGCTTCGGACTACCGGGCCATACTACCTACAATGAGCAGTTCTTC. The rearrangement joins TRBV11-2 to TRBJ2-1; D perhaps matches TRBD2 (6 bases). Trimming took 3 bases from V and 2 from J, leaving 20 bases between them. This CDR3 comprises 18 residues. CDR1 and CDR2 from the germline V gene are SGHAT and FQNNGV. Together with reference TRBV11-2 and TRBJ2-1, the CDR3 gives the full variable domain: EAGVAQSPRYKIIEKRQSVAFWCNPISGHATLYWYQQILGQGPKLLIQFQNNGVVDDSQLPKDRFSAERLKGVDSTLKIQPAKLEDSAVYLCASSFGLPGHTTYNEQFFGPGTRLTVL.

This rearrangement joins TRBV23-1 to TRBJ2-5; 8 bases map to TRBD2. TRBV23-1 counts as an open reading frame of uncertain function. Trimming removed 4 bases from V and 2 bases from J; junction bases left unmatched: 18. This CDR3 region has 19 residues. CDR3 loop: CASSRGRGGATPLQETQYF. CDR3 nucleotides: TGCGCCAGCAGTCGGGGCCGGGGGGGGGCGACCCCCTTACAAGAGACCCAGTACTTC.

In this sample, this clonotype turned up many times. This chain links TRBV5-1 with TRBJ1-2; no clear D. The CDR3 has 16 amino acids. Trimming took 5 bases from V and 4 from J, leaving 21 bases between them. Germline CDR1 SGHRS, CDR2 YFSETQ. CDR3 DNA sequence: TGCGCCAGCAGGCCACAATCGGTTCGAAAGACCTATGGCTACACCTTC. Protein sequence: CASRPQSVRKTYGYTF.

This clonotype was picked up many times. The J gene is TRBJ2-7, the V gene TRBV28, with 12 nucleotides matching TRBD2. Germline values: CDR1 MDHEN, CDR2 SYDVKM. J lost 2 bases, V lost 4 bases, and 18 bases had no gene match. The CDR3 spans 20 residues. The CDR3 sequence: CASSSPSGASGRAVAYEQYF. In DNA, the CDR3 is TGTGCCAGCAGTTCACCTTCGGGGGCTAGCGGGAGGGCCGTGGCCTACGAGCAGTACTTC. The full variable domain, with the rest looked up from reference TRBV28 and TRBJ2-7, is DVKVTQSSRYLVKRTGEKVFLECVQDMDHENMFWYRQDPGLGLRLIYFSYDVKMKEKGDIPEGYSVSREKKERFSLILESASTNQTSMYLCASSSPSGASGRAVAYEQYFGPGTRLTVT.

At least ten counts were recorded for this clonotype. V usage is TRBV27 and J usage is TRBJ2-2; D is unresolved. The CDR3 contains 13 residues. CDR1 and CDR2 (germline): MNHEY, SMNVEV (reference sequence). Trimming cost V 2 bases and J 7 bases, with 8 bases left between them. The chain's CDR3 is CASSLPWNGELFF. Written as DNA, the CDR3 is TGTGCCAGCAGTTTACCCTGGAACGGGGAGCTGTTTTTT.

This clonotype was seen at least ten times. The CDR3 sequence is CASSSAQGYQPQHF. CDR3 coding DNA: TGTGCCAGCAGCTCCGCACAGGGGTATCAGCCCCAGCATTTT. V usage is TRBV7-9 and J usage is TRBJ1-5; 7 positions match TRBD1. CDR3 size: 14 residues. J gave up 5 bases and V 4 bases, and 5 bases lay outside the gene matches. Germline CDR1 reads SEHNR; CDR2 reads FQNEAQ (reference sequence).

This clonotype has only a few counts. V usage is TRBV7-9 and J usage is TRBJ2-3; the match to TRBD2 covers 10 bases. CDR3 size: 15 residues. Per the germline V gene, CDR1 is SEHNR and CDR2 is FQNEAQ (reference sequence). V shed 5 bases, J shed 3 bases, and the junction held 5 bases outside the gene matches. The CDR3 region has the DNA TGTGCCAGCAGCAACAAGCGGGAGGGGACAGATACGCAGTATTTT. Protein: CASSNKREGTDTQYF.

This clonotype appeared many times. This chain joins TRBV4-1 and TRBJ2-1, with D unresolved. The CDR3 has 13 residues. The V end was cut by 4 bases, the J end by 2 bases, with 6 bases between. Germline CDR1 MGHRA, CDR2 YSYEKL. CDR3 sequence: CASSPLTYNEQFF. The CDR3 DNA reads as TGCGCCAGCAGCCCCCTGACCTACAATGAGCAGTTCTTC.

In the case of this clonotype: It may be a read error: a sequence one base away is much more abundant. The V gene is TRBV20-1, the J gene TRBJ2-7; either TRBD1 or TRBD2 may fit D (5 bases each). The CDR3 covers 13 residues. CDR1 and CDR2 (germline): DFQATT, SNEGSKA (reference sequence). The V end was cut by 4 bases, the J end by 6 bases, with 16 bases between. In DNA, the CDR3 is TGCAGTGCTACGACCACGCCAGGGACCGAGCAGTACTTC. Amino acids: CSATTTPGTEQYF.

Concerning this clonotype itself: A much more abundant neighbour one base away suggests this may be a read error. V gene TRBV3-1 combines with J gene TRBJ2-1; D is perhaps TRBD1 (6 bases). The CDR3 runs 15 residues. Germline-derived CDR1 and CDR2 are LGHDT and YNNKEL (reference sequence). Trimming pared 4 bases from V and 3 bases from J, leaving 13 bases between. CDR3 region: CASSLIEGVYNEQFF. In DNA form, the CDR3 reads TGTGCCAGCAGCCTTATAGAGGGGGTCTACAATGAGCAGTTCTTC.

This clonotype was counted many times. The CDR3 sequence: CASSPLGQGATSGNTIYF. CDR3 bases: TGTGCCAGCTCACCCCTAGGACAGGGGGCGACTTCTGGAAACACCATATATTTT. The chain is built from TRBV18 and TRBJ1-3; 11 nucleotides agree with TRBD1. This CDR3 region has 18 residues. V shed 3 bases and J 1 base; nucleotides not matched to a gene: 8. Germline V gives CDR1 KGHSH, CDR2 LQKENI.

This clonotype showed up many times. The DNA of the CDR3 is TGTGCCAGCAGTTTGATTGGCGACAGTTCCTCTGGGGCCAACGTCCTGACTTTC. It translates to CASSLIGDSSSGANVLTF. The gene calls are TRBV27 and TRBJ2-6; D possibly corresponds to TRBD1 (5 bases). There are 18 residues in the CDR3. CDR1 is MNHEY and CDR2 is SMNVEV in the germline V gene (reference sequence). V shed 3 bases and J shed 0 bases, with 15 bases lying between them.